This T cell receptor (beta chain) was observed in a study of T-cell reconstitution after alpha-beta-depleted transplantation in children. Study conclusions and caveats: At day 60, the high TCRbeta diversity found in some patients originated from recipient T cells and thymic progenitors that had survived. Once a year had passed after transplant, T-cell counts and diversity came mostly from newly produced T cells. Reportedly, alpha-beta T cells present about two months post-transplant originated from several hundred expanded clones of graft origin.

A TCRbeta library incorporating unique molecular identifiers was prepared. TCRdb reprocessed the PCR reads with MiXCR, giving one entry per CDR3 protein. The table has about 580,000 distinct CDR3 sequences, under 25% seen once. About this clonotype itself: What it recognizes is unknown.

The ends were cut back, 2 bases at V and 5 bases at J, with 17 bases in the middle. CDR3 length: 16 amino acids. Here the sequenced sample was PBMCs, mostly from graft donor cells, taken 360 days after TCRalphabeta/CD19-depleted stem cell transplant. The TCR comes from a boy under two years old who had a stem cell transplant for acute myeloid leukemia, so the T cells may come from the graft donor. V and J are TRBV5-3 and TRBJ2-1; unclear D gene. TRBV5-3 is marked as an open reading frame, function uncertain. The CDR3 nucleotides read TGTGCCAGAAGCTTTGGGTTCGCGTCTGAGAACAATGAGCAGTTCTTC. Translated: CARSFGFASENNEQFF.